Included here is one T cell receptor (beta chain) sequence, with context. The entry originates in a study of blood T cell repertoires in COVID-19. On the study more broadly: From the United States, Italy and Spain came samples of acute and convalescent COVID-19. Sample material is recorded as cDNA or gDNA derived from T cells, B-cell-depleted T cells, or PBMCs.

Authors' processing steps: It was from reference gene primer amplification that nucleated cell counts were estimated. TCRdb's copy holds only in-frame clones and misses some; the assay was immunoSEQ multiplex PCR. V, J and clone size reflect that table, while D and trimming were determined from the DNA. Here the sample spans roughly 250,000 clones, roughly 83% being singletons. Germline values: CDR1 MNHEY, CDR2 SVGAGI. The CDR3 spans 15 residues. V lost 2 bases, J lost 9 bases, and 20 bases lay in between. The clonotype comes from a woman of 80 years or more with acute or convalescent COVID-19. The sample consisted of peripheral blood. The chain recombines TRBV6-5 with TRBJ2-7; the D gene is possibly TRBD2 (5 bases). In nucleotides, the CDR3 is TGTGCCAGCAGTTACACCGGCTCCCCAACGGCGGGGCAGTACTTC. Protein sequence: CASSYTGSPTAGQYF.